These 18 T cell receptor beta chains were sequenced from one sample in a study of blood T cell repertoires in COVID-19. Clones were read by immunoSEQ multiplex PCR, and TCRdb kept only the in-frame ones, dropping some. The sample has around 200,000 clones; 87% are singletons. The sample consisted of peripheral blood. The source of these receptors is a woman under 30 who had recovered from COVID-19.

The V gene is TRBV28, the J gene TRBJ1-2, with D possibly TRBD1 on 6 matching bases. Trimming left V 10 bases short and J 2 bases short, with 17 bases between. The CDR3 covers 14 residues. Per the germline V gene, CDR1 is MDHEN and CDR2 is SYDVKM. The CDR3 DNA reads TGTGCCACCAAAACACGACAGGAAAACTATGGCTACACCTTC. Amino acids: CATKTRQENYGYTF.

The chain combines TRBV7-9 with TRBJ2-1, with D unresolved. V was trimmed by 1 base and J by 6 bases, leaving 7 bases between them. The CDR3 is 13 residues long. Germline CDR1 is SEHNR and CDR2 is FQNEAQ (reference sequence). CDR3 in DNA: TGTGCCAGCAGCTTAGATATCCTCAATGAGCAGTTCTTC. Translating it yields CASSLDILNEQFF.

The gene calls are TRBV7-3 and TRBJ2-3, with a tentative D call TRBD1 (5 bases). Germline CDR1 SGHTA, CDR2 FQGTGA. V was clipped by 6 bases and J by 3 bases, with 13 bases between them. CDR3 length: 14 residues. Here the CDR3 DNA reads TGTGCCAGCAGTTCGTCGACAGAAACAGATACGCAGTATTTT. It specifies CASSSSTETDTQYF.

The rearrangement joins TRBV6-5 to TRBJ1-2; maybe TRBD1 (5 bases). Between the trimmed V and J ends, which lost 5 bases and 5 bases, there was a span of 18 bases. This CDR3 comprises 15 residues. Germline values: CDR1 MNHEY, CDR2 SVGAGI. CDR3 in DNA: TGTGCCAGCAGTCTCTCGGGGGGTGAGTGGTATGGCTACACCTTC. This translates into CASSLSGGEWYGYTF.

The genes are TRBV9 and TRBJ2-1; 14 bases are shared with TRBD2. The CDR3 sequence is 17 residues long. The V segment lost 4 bases and the J segment 4 bases; nucleotides outside the gene matches: 7. The germline gives CDR1 SGDLS, CDR2 YYNGEE. CDR3: CASSLGLAGAGYNEQFF. The DNA of the CDR3 is TGTGCCAGCAGCCTGGGACTAGCGGGAGCGGGTTACAATGAGCAGTTCTTC.

The sample holds a few counts of this clone. The CDR3 DNA is TGTGCCAGTAGTATAAGAGCGGGCGAGGCTAGCGGGATAGCCTACGAGCAGTACTTC. It translates to CASSIRAGEASGIAYEQYF. The rearrangement uses TRBV19 and TRBJ2-7, with 9 positions matching TRBD2. Germline V gene data show CDR1 as LNHDA and CDR2 as SQIVND (reference sequence). The CDR3 has 19 residues. V was pared by 2 bases and J by 2 bases, with 16 bases of the junction left unmatched.

The rearrangement links TRBV5-1 to TRBJ2-1, with TRBD1 identical over 9 bases. The CDR3 covers 15 residues. Trimming took 4 bases from V and 9 from J; bases not matched to a gene: 11. The germline V gene has CDR1 SGHRS and CDR2 YFSETQ. The CDR3 reads CASSQGQGGRVEQFF. CDR3 bases: TGCGCCAGCAGCCAGGGACAGGGCGGCCGGGTTGAGCAGTTCTTC. Combining the CDR3 with reference TRBV5-1 and TRBJ2-1 gives the whole variable domain KAGVTQTPRYLIKTRGQQVTLSCSPISGHRSVSWYQQTPGQGLQFLFEYFSETQRNKGNFPGRFSGRQFSNSRSEMNVSTLELGDSALYLCASSQGQGGRVEQFFGPGTRLTVL.

The CDR3 loop is CASSLGGTSTDTQYF. The CDR3 region has the DNA TGTGCCAGCAGCTTAGGGGGCACTAGCACAGATACGCAGTATTTT. The chain combines TRBV7-8 with TRBJ2-3; possibly TRBD1 for D (5 bases). Trimming cost V 1 base and J 0 bases, with 8 bases left between them. Germline V gene sequence: CDR1 SGHVS, CDR2 FQNEAQ. The CDR3 extends over 15 amino acids.

This rearrangement joins TRBV9 to TRBJ2-3; perhaps TRBD2 as D (6 bases). The CDR3 spans 13 residues. CDR1 is SGDLS, CDR2 YYNGEE, per germline. With 4 bases removed from V and 3 bases from J, the gap between germline ends came to 9 bases. CDR3 protein: CASSLGLTDTQYF. The CDR3 DNA is TGTGCCAGCAGCCTCGGACTAACAGATACGCAGTATTTT.

V usage is TRBV10-3 and J usage is TRBJ2-1, with D hard to call. CDR1 and CDR2 from the germline V gene are ENHRY and SYGVKD. CDR3 length: 11 amino acids. V lost 8 bases and J lost 9, with 11 bases in between. Here the CDR3 reads CAIGLVGEQFF. The CDR3 DNA reads as TGTGCCATCGGCCTAGTAGGTGAGCAGTTCTTC.

This chain connects TRBV7-9 to TRBJ2-7, with D maybe TRBD2 (6 bases). V gave up 4 bases and J gave up 1 base, with 14 bases separating them. Germline CDR1 and CDR2: SEHNR and FQNEAQ (reference sequence). The CDR3 consists of 15 residues. The CDR3 sequence: CASSWEALGSYEQYF. For the CDR3, the DNA is TGTGCCAGCAGCTGGGAGGCTCTAGGATCCTACGAGCAGTACTTC.

V is TRBV28 and J is TRBJ1-4; 9 bases fit TRBD1. Looked up from germline, CDR1 is MDHEN and CDR2 is SYDVKM. There are 14 residues in the CDR3. J was trimmed by 10 bases and V by 6 bases; bases with no gene match: 9. The CDR3 sequence: CASSSGQGLRKLFF. The CDR3 nucleotides read TGTGCCAGCAGCTCGGGACAGGGTCTGCGAAAACTGTTTTTT. The variable domain in full, completed from reference TRBV28 and TRBJ1-4, reads DVKVTQSSRYLVKRTGEKVFLECVQDMDHENMFWYRQDPGLGLRLIYFSYDVKMKEKGDIPEGYSVSREKKERFSLILESASTNQTSMYLCASSSGQGLRKLFFGSGTQLSVL.

This rearrangement joins TRBV2 to TRBJ1-4; D is undetermined. The CDR3 is 14 residues long. V shed 7 bases and J shed 7 bases, with 16 bases lying between them. Germline V gene lookup returns CDR1 SNHLY and CDR2 FYNNEI. CDR3 loop: CASNSGMWGEKLFF. The CDR3 nucleotides are TGTGCCAGCAATTCCGGGATGTGGGGTGAAAAACTGTTTTTT.

The genes are TRBV29-1 and TRBJ1-2; D uncertain. Germline CDR1 and CDR2: SQVTM and ANQGSEA. CDR3 length equals 13 residues. V shed 3 bases and J shed 0 bases, with 8 bases lying between them. CDR3: CSVDSGSNYGYTF. The CDR3 DNA follows: TGCAGCGTTGATTCAGGTTCTAACTATGGCTACACCTTC.

This clone is a singleton in its sample. The chain uses TRBV4-3 and TRBJ2-7; a weak D match, TRBD1 (5 bases). V dropped 2 bases and J dropped 4 bases, with 15 bases sitting between them. The CDR3 loop spans 15 amino acids. The germline V gene encodes CDR1 LGHNA and CDR2 YSLEER. DNA for the CDR3: TGCGCCAGCAGCCAAAACACCCTAGGGGCGTACGAGCAGTACTTC. Encoded protein: CASSQNTLGAYEQYF.

This clone came up once. This sequence joins TRBV10-1 and TRBJ2-1, with TRBD1 matching over 7 bases. The CDR3 totals 13 residues. Trimming took 5 bases from V and 9 from J; bases not matched to a gene: 7. CDR1 WNHNN and CDR2 SYGVQD come from the germline V gene (reference sequence). The CDR3 DNA reads TGCGCCAGCAGTAAACAGGGGAAGGGTGAGCAGTTCTTC. It is translated as CASSKQGKGEQFF.

This clone has more than one count but fewer than ten. The V call is TRBV4-2, the J call TRBJ1-1, with D maybe TRBD1 (5 bases). Per the germline V gene, CDR1 is LGHNA and CDR2 is YNFKEQ. V was trimmed by 4 bases and J by 5 bases, leaving 14 bases between them. This CDR3 is built from 14 residues. Written as DNA, the CDR3 is TGTGCCAGCAGCCCCGAGACCGGGGGGACTGAAGCTTTCTTT. Translating gives CASSPETGGTEAFF.

This sequence joins TRBV13 and TRBJ2-3, with TRBD2 identical over 12 bases. CDR3 length: 15 amino acids. From germline, CDR1 is PRHDT and CDR2 FYEKMQ (reference sequence). V lost 5 bases, J lost 8 bases, and 8 bases stayed unmatched. The CDR3 bases are TGTGCCAGCAGCGCTCGACTAGCGGGAGTTGGTACGCAGTATTTT. The encoded protein is CASSARLAGVGTQYF.